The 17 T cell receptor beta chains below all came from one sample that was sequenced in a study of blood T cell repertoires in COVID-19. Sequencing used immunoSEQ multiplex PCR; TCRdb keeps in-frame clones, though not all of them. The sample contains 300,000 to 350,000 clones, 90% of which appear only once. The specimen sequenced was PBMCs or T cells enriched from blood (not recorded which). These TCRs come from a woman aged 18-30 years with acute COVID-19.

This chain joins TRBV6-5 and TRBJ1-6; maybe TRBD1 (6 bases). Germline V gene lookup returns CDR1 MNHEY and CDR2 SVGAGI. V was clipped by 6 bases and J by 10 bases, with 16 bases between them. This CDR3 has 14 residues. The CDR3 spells CASSLGDITSPLHF. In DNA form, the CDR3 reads TGTGCCAGCAGCCTAGGGGACATTACCTCACCCCTCCACTTT.

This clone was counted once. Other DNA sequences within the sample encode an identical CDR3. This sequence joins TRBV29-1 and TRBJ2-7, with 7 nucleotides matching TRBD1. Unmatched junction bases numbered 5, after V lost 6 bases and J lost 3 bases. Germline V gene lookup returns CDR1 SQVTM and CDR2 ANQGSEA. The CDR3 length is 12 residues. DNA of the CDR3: TGCAGCGTCGGGACAGCGAGCTACGAGCAGTACTTC. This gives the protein CSVGTASYEQYF.

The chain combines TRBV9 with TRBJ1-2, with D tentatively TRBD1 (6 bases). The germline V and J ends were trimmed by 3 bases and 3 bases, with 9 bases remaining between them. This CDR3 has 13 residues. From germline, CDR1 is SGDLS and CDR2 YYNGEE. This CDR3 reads CASSAGQDYGYTF. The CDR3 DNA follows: TGTGCCAGCAGCGCGGGACAAGACTATGGCTACACCTTC.

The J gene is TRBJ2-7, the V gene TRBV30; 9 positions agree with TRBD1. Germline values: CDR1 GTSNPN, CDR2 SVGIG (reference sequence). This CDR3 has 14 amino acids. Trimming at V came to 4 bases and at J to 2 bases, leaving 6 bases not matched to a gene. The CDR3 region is CAWTGQGRTYEQYF. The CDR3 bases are TGTGCCTGGACTGGACAGGGGCGAACCTACGAGCAGTACTTC.

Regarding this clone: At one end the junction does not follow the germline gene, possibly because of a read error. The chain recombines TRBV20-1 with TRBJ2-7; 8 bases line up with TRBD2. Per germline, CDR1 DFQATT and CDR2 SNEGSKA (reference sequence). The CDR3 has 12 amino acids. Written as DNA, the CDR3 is TGCAGTGCTAGTCCCCCCGGGGGGGGCTGGGACTTC. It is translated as CSASPPGGGWDF.

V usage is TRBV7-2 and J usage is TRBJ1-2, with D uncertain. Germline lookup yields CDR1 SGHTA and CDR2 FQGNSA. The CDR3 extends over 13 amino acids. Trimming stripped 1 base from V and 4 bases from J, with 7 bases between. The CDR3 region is CASSLGGTYGYTF. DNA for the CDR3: TGTGCCAGCAGCTTAGGAGGAACCTATGGCTACACCTTC.

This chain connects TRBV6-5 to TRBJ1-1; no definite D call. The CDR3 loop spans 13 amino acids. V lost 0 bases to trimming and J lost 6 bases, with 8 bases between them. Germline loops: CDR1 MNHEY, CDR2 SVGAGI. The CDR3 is CASSYSEWAEAFF. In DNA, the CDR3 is TGTGCCAGCAGTTACTCGGAGTGGGCTGAAGCTTTCTTT.

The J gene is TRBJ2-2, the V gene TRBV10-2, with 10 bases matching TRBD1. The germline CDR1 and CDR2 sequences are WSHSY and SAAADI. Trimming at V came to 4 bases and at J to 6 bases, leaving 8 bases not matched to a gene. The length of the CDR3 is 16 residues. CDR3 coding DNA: TGCGCCAGCAGTGGGGGTTCGACAGGGGGCCCCGGGGAGCTGTTTTTT. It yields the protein CASSGGSTGGPGELFF.

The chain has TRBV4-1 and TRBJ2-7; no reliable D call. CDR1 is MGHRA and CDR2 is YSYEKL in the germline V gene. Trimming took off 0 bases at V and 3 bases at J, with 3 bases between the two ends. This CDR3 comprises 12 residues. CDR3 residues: CASSQDGYEQYF. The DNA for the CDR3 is TGCGCCAGCAGCCAAGACGGCTACGAGCAGTACTTC.

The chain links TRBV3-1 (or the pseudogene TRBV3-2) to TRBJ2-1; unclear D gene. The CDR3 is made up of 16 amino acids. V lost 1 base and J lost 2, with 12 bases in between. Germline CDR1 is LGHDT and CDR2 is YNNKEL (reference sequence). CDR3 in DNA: TGTGCCAGCAGCCAAGGTCTCCAAGCTACCTACAATGAGCAGTTCTTC. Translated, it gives CASSQGLQATYNEQFF.

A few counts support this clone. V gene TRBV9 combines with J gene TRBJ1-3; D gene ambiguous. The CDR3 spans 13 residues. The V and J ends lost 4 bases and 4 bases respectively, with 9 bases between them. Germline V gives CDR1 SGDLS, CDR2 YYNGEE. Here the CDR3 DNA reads TGTGCCAGCAGCACCACACCCGGAAACACCATATATTTT. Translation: CASSTTPGNTIYF.

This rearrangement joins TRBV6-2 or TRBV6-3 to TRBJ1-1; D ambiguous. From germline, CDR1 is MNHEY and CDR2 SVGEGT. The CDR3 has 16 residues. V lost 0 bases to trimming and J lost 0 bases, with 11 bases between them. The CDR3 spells CASSYSRHPLNTEAFF. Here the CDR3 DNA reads TGTGCCAGCAGTTACTCCAGGCACCCCTTGAACACTGAAGCTTTCTTT.

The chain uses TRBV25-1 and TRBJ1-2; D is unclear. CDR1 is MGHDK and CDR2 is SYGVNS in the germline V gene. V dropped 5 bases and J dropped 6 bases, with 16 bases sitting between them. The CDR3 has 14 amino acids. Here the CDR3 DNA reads TGTGCCAGCAGTCCCATTCTATTTTCGGATGGCTACACCTTC. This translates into CASSPILFSDGYTF.

CDR3 in DNA: TGTGCCAGCAGTATCTATAGCGGGAGCTACAATGAGCAGTTCTTC. This translates into CASSIYSGSYNEQFF. The chain is built from TRBV5-4 and TRBJ2-1; 9 bases line up with TRBD2. The CDR3 is 15 residues long. Germline CDR1 and CDR2: SGHNT and YYREEE (reference sequence). After removal of 5 bases from V and 3 bases from J, the junction contained 6 bases not matched to a gene.

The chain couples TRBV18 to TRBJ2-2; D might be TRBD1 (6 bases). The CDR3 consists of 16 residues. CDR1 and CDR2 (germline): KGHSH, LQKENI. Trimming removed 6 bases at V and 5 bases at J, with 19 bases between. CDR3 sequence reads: CASSLREGQLTGELFF. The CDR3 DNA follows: TGTGCCAGCTCCCTAAGAGAGGGACAATTAACCGGGGAGCTGTTTTTT.

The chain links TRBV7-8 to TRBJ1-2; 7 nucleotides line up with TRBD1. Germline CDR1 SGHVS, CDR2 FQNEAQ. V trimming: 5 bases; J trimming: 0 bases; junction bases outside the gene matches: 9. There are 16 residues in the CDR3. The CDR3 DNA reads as TGTGCCAGCAGCCCCAGGGGGGACAGAACTAACTATGGCTACACCTTC. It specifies CASSPRGDRTNYGYTF. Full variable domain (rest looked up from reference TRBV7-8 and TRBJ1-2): GAGVSQSPRYKVAKRGQDVALRCDPISGHVSLFWYQQALGQGPEFLTYFQNEAQLDKSGLPSDRFFAERPEGSVSTLKIQRTQQEDSAVYLCASSPRGDRTNYGYTFGSGTRLTVV.

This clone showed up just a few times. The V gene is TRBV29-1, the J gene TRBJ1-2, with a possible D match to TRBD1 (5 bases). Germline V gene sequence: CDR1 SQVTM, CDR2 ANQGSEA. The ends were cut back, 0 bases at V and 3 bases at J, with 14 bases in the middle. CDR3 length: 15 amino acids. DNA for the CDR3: TGCAGCGTTGAAGATTGGGCAGGGAAGGACTATGGCTACACCTTC. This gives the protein CSVEDWAGKDYGYTF.